This T cell receptor (beta chain) appears in the sequencing data of a study of shared clonotypes between healthy human individuals. Researchers ran the assay at a deep level. Profiled with immunoSEQ multiplex PCR; TCRdb holds only in-frame clones, not every one. The sample carries some 1 million clones, roughly 70% recorded once. Study-level points and caveats: The study found roughly 5% of naive CD4 clonotypes shared across a handful of donors.

Comments on this clone: Its specificity is unknown.

V gave up 4 bases and J gave up 8 bases, with 17 bases separating them. The length of the CDR3 is 14 residues. Per the germline V gene, CDR1 is MDHEN and CDR2 is SYDVKM. The sample comprised memory CD4+ T cells sorted from blood. Noted subset: CD45RA-negative fraction. The TCR comes from a man between 18 and 35 years old in good health. The chain carries TRBV28 and TRBJ1-1; D unresolved. The CDR3, as DNA: TGTGCCAGCAGTTCTTCTAGCCTCTCCCGAGAAGCTTTCTTT. Protein product: CASSSSSLSREAFF. The full variable domain, rest sourced from reference TRBV28 and TRBJ1-1, is DVKVTQSSRYLVKRTGEKVFLECVQDMDHENMFWYRQDPGLGLRLIYFSYDVKMKEKGDIPEGYSVSREKKERFSLILESASTNQTSMYLCASSSSSLSREAFFGQGTRLTVV.